The count of the clone carrying this TCR beta chain is one. This specimen belongs to a study of blood T cell repertoires in COVID-19. Original methodology: Reference gene primer amplification gave nucleated cell count estimates. Data came from immunoSEQ multiplex PCR; TCRdb stores just in-frame clones and leaves some out. The DNA was the basis for D and trimming; V, J and clone size are from that table. The sample lists about 120,000 clones; around 90% were seen once. There are 16 residues in the CDR3. The receptor was derived from a woman aged 55 to 70 with COVID-19, enrolled during active disease. The chain links TRBV21-1 to TRBJ2-2; the table's TRBD1 call for D was not verified on the DNA. TRBV21-1 is a pseudogene segment. Material: peripheral blood. In DNA, the CDR3 is TGTGCCAGCACCGTTAACAGGGGGTCGAACACCGGGGAGCTGTTTTTT. Translation: CASTVNRGSNTGELFF.